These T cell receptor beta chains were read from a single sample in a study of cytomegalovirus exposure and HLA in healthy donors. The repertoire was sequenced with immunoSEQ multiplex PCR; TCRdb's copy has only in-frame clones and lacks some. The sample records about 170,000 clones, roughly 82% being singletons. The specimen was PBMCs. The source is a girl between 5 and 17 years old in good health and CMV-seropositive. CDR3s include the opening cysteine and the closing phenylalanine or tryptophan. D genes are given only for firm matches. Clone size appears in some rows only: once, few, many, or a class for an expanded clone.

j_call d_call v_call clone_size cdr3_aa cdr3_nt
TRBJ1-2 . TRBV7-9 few CASSLDGDNYGYTF TGTGCCAGCAGCTTAGACGGAGACAACTATGGCTACACCTTC
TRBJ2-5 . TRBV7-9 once CASSITIPGVETQYF TGTGCCAGCAGCATAACGATCCCGGGGGTAGAGACCCAGTACTTC
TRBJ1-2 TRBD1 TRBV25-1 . CASSDYGTAGHGYTF TGTGCCAGCAGTGACTATGGGACAGCCGGGCATGGCTACACCTTC
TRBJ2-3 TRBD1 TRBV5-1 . CASSTRQGFGTDTQYF TGCGCCAGCAGCACGCGACAGGGTTTCGGCACAGATACGCAGTATTTT
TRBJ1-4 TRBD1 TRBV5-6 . CASSHDRATNEKLFF TGTGCCAGCAGCCATGACAGGGCAACTAATGAAAAACTGTTTTTT
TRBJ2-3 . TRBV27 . CASSFGGTDTQYF TGTGCCAGCAGTTTCGGTGGCACAGATACGCAGTATTTT
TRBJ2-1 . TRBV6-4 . CASSDNGGRQFF TGTGCCAGCAGTGACAATGGAGGGAGGCAGTTCTTC
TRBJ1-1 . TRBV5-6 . CASSFRNTEAFF TGTGCCAGCAGCTTCCGGAACACTGAAGCTTTCTTT
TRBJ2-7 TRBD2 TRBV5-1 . CASGTSRGVNYEQYF TGCGCCAGCGGCACCTCACGGGGGGTCAACTACGAGCAGTACTTC
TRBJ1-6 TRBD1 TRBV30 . CAWDRGNSPLHF TGTGCCTGGGACAGGGGTAATTCACCCCTCCACTTT
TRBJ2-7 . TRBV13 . CASRLNYEQYF TGTGCCAGCAGACTGAACTACGAGCAGTACTTC
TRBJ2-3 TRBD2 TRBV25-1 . CASSDDGGLPGTTQYF TGTGCCAGCAGTGATGACGGGGGACTACCCGGTACTACGCAGTATTTT
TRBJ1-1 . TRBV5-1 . CASSLETVNTEAFF TGCGCCAGCAGCTTGGAAACGGTGAACACTGAAGCTTTCTTT
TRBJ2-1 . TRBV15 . CATSRDGGSMREFF TGTGCCACCAGCAGAGATGGGGGGTCAATGAGAGAATTCTTC
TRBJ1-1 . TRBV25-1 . CASSNPTGGTEAFF TGTGCCAGCAGTAACCCGACGGGGGGCACTGAAGCTTTCTTT
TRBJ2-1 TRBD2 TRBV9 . CASSARTSGRNSYNEQFF TGTGCCAGCAGCGCCCGGACTAGCGGGAGGAATTCCTACAATGAGCAGTTCTTC
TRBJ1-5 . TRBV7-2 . CASSLAGADQPQHF TGTGCCAGCAGCTTAGCAGGGGCTGATCAGCCCCAGCATTTT
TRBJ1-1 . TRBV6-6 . CASSHGAEAFF TGTGCCAGCAGCCACGGGGCTGAAGCTTTCTTT
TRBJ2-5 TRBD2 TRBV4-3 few CASSHGIAGETQYF TGCGCCAGCAGCCATGGGATAGCGGGGGAGACCCAGTACTTC
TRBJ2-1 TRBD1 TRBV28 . CAIAGTGGSGPSYNEQFF TGTGCCATAGCCGGGACAGGGGGAAGCGGGCCCTCCTACAATGAGCAGTTCTTC
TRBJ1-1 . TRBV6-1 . CASSESIYSVNTEAFF TGTGCCAGCAGTGAATCGATCTACTCCGTGAACACTGAAGCTTTCTTT
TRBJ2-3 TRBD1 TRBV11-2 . CASSKGTGAGRFPDTQYF TGTGCCAGCAGCAAAGGGACAGGGGCCGGTCGTTTTCCAGATACGCAGTATTTT
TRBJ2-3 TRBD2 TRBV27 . CASSPSPSGREDTQYF TGTGCCAGCAGTCCATCCCCTAGCGGGAGGGAGGATACGCAGTATTTT
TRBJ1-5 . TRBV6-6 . CATGREGSNQPQHF TGTGCCACGGGGCGGGAGGGGAGCAATCAGCCCCAGCATTTT
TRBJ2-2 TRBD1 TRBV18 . CASSPIQGASLTGELFF TGTGCCAGCTCACCAATACAGGGGGCCTCCTTGACCGGGGAGCTGTTTTTT
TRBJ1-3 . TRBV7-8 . CASSLSPRLAGGNTIYF TGTGCCAGCAGCTTAAGTCCCAGGTTGGCAGGGGGAAACACCATATATTTT
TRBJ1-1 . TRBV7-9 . CASSLGANTEAFF TGTGCCAGCAGCTTAGGGGCGAACACTGAAGCTTTCTTT
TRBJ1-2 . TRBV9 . CASSVVPGASGYTF TGTGCCAGCAGCGTAGTCCCAGGGGCGTCGGGCTACACCTTC
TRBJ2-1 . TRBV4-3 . CASSQDSRSSYNEQFF TGCGCCAGCAGCCAAGATTCCAGAAGCTCCTACAATGAGCAGTTCTTC
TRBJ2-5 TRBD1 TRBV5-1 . CASSLGDRARETQYF TGCGCCAGCAGCTTGGGGGACAGGGCGAGGGAGACCCAGTACTTC
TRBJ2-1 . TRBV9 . CASSVGLLFYNEQFF TGTGCCAGCAGCGTAGGGCTTTTATTCTACAATGAGCAGTTCTTC
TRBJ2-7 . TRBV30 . CAWSLNYEQYF TGTGCCTGGAGTCTAAACTACGAGCAGTACTTC
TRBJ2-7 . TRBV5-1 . CASSLVGGPTYEQYF TGCGCCAGCAGCTTGGTTGGGGGCCCCACCTACGAGCAGTACTTC
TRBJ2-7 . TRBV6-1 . CASSENRVRLWYF TGTGCCAGCAGTGAGAACAGGGTGCGCCTTTGGTACTTC
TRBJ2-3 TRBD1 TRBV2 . CASSGTGGDTQYF TGTGCCAGCAGTGGGACAGGGGGAGATACGCAGTATTTT
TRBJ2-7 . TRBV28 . CASSLILLNYEQYF TGTGCCAGCAGTTTGATACTCCTCAACTACGAGCAGTACTTC
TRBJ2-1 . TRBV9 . CASSPGLIYNEQFF TGTGCCAGCAGCCCTGGACTAATCTACAATGAGCAGTTCTTC
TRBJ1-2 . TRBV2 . CASRLGQNGYTF TGTGCCAGCAGACTAGGACAGAATGGCTACACCTTC
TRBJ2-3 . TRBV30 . CAWSGASDRSTDTQYF TGTGCCTGGAGTGGAGCGTCGGACAGAAGCACGGATACGCAGTATTTT
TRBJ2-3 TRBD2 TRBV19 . CASAWVRGLAGEDTQYF TGTGCCAGTGCATGGGTACGGGGACTAGCGGGAGAAGATACGCAGTATTTT